This TCR beta chain was identified during a study of metastatic and nonmetastatic thyroid tumors. This clone was counted at least ten times. This CDR3 contains 13 residues. V was trimmed by 2 bases and J by 7 bases, leaving 12 bases between them. Patients were all untreated before their thyroid surgery. TCRdb reprocessed the PCR reads via MiXCR. The data contain over 35,000 clones, less than 20% of them seen just once; the ten biggest clones take up approximately 9.9%. The sequencing input was tumor tissue. The V call is TRBV12-3 or TRBV12-4, the J call TRBJ2-7; D is ambiguous. The clonotype originates from a female donor with papillary thyroid cancer or a benign thyroid nodule (not recorded which). Some clones in this sample may be carry-over from other donors' samples. CDR3 sequence reads: CASSLIRVGEQYF. CDR3 bases: TGTGCCAGCAGTTTAATTAGGGTTGGGGAGCAGTACTTC.